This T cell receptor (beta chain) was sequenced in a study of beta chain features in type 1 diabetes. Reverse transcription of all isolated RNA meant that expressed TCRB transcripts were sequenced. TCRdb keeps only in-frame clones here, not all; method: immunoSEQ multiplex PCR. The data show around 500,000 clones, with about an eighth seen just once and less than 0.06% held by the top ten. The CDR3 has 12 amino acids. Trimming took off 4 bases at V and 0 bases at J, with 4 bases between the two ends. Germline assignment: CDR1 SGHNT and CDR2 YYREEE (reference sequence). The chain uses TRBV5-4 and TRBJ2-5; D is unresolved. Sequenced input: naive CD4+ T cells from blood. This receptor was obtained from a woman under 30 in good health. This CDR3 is CASSRNQETQYF. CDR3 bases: TGTGCCAGCAGCCGGAACCAAGAGACCCAGTACTTC. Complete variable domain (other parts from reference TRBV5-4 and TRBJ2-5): ETGVTQSPTHLIKTRGQQVTLRCSSQSGHNTVSWYQQALGQGPQFIFQYYREEENGRGNFPPRFSGLQFPNYSSELNVNALELDDSALYLCASSRNQETQYFGPGTRLLVL.